This T cell receptor beta chain was captured by sequencing in a study of T cells in Graves' hyperthyroidism and ophthalmopathy. TCR beta CDR3 regions were amplified from RNA transcripts. Researchers ran a first-round RT-PCR on the TCR CDR3 using the HTBI primer set. TCRdb re-derived calls from the multiplex PCR reads in MiXCR, one entry per CDR3 protein. The sample includes 160,000 or so distinct CDR3 sequences, just under 9.5% of them seen just once. Germline CDR1 reads GTSNPN; CDR2 reads SVGIG (reference sequence). Trimming cost V 8 bases and J 8 bases, with 10 bases left between them. The length of the CDR3 is 11 residues. Hyperthyroidism had been newly diagnosed in patients aged 18 to 65, and its duration was under 2 months. Uncontrolled infection, other autoimmune disease, pregnancy or lactation barred patients from enrollment. In making diagnoses, clinical symptoms, serum thyroxine and TRAb, thyroid ultrasound and orbital computed tomography were all used. The sample, blood from the first hyperthyroidism diagnosis, precedes any ophthalmopathy symptoms.

The chain carries TRBV30 and TRBJ1-6; possible D gene TRBD1, 6 bases. The sequence was collected from a woman under 30 with Graves' hyperthyroidism that later progressed to Graves' ophthalmopathy. Specimen: blood. CDR3 amino acids: CATSGDSPLHF. The CDR3 bases are TGTGCCACATCAGGGGATTCACCCCTCCACTTT.